This TCR beta chain emerged from a study of blood T cell repertoires in COVID-19. As for the study in general: COVID-19 samples collected from the United States, Italy and Spain covered acute and convalescent phases. PBMCs, B-cell-depleted T cells, or T cells were the source of the cDNA or gDNA that made up the material.

Authors' methods: Cell counts per sample came from amplifying reference gene primers. Clones were read by immunoSEQ multiplex PCR, and TCRdb kept only the in-frame ones, dropping some. The V and J calls and clone size are taken from that table; D and trimming were inferred from the DNA. The sample holds fewer than 200,000 clones, around 84% seen once. CDR3 size: 16 residues. Germline CDR1 reads MNHEY; CDR2 reads SVGAGI. Trimming cost V 0 bases and J 7 bases; bases outside gene matches: 6. The sequencing sample was made of peripheral blood. The source of this sequence is a human donor with acute or convalescent COVID-19. The donor label of this sample is uncertain. The chain combines TRBV6-5 with TRBJ2-5, with 12 nucleotides matching TRBD2. In DNA form, the CDR3 reads TGTGCCAGCAGTTACTCGACTAGCGGGGGCCGGGGGACCCAGTACTTC. Its translation is CASSYSTSGGRGTQYF.